This TCR beta chain was retrieved from a study of cytomegalovirus exposure and HLA in healthy donors. Study-wide points: Accurate predictions that matched the HLA-A and HLA-B alleles of most subjects were reportedly made from TCR beta sequences. An analysis that came later showed most CMV-associated TCR beta chains appearing HLA-restricted.

Comments on this clone: The antigen is unknown.

PCR involved 60 Vbeta and 13 Jbeta primers. Assay used: immunoSEQ multiplex PCR; TCRdb lists only in-frame clones, some missing. The sample contains about 150,000 clones, approximately 68% of which appear only once. The J segment lost 7 bases and the V segment lost 5 bases, leaving 13 bases of the junction unmatched. Germline-derived CDR1 and CDR2 are SGHVS and FNYEAQ. The CDR3 covers 16 residues. This receptor was obtained from a man in his sixties in good health and CMV-seronegative. V usage is TRBV7-6 and J usage is TRBJ2-2, with 7 bases fitting TRBD2. The specimen sequenced was PBMCs. This CDR3 reads CASSLPGLNKGGELFF. In nucleotides, the CDR3 is TGTGCCAGCAGCCTGCCGGGACTAAATAAGGGCGGGGAGCTGTTTTTT.